These 21 T cell receptor beta chains came from one sample sequenced in a study of graft-versus-host responses after intestinal transplantation. Only in-frame clones appear in the TCRdb table, and some are missing; sequencing was by immunoSEQ multiplex PCR. In the table there are roughly 38,000 clones, about 94% of which are singletons. Their cognate antigens are unknown. Sample: unstimulated CD8+ T cells sorted from spleen or lymph node cells, taken before transplant. The receptors originated from a human donor who was the organ donor for an intestinal transplant.

The rearrangement joins TRBV19 to TRBJ2-5; maybe TRBD2 (6 bases). Judging by the DNA end, TRBJ2-7 fits better; the J call may be wrong. CDR3 length: 14 residues. Germline CDR1 reads LNHDA; CDR2 reads SQIVND (reference sequence). CDR3 bases: TGTGCCAGTAGTCCGGGGACTCCTCCCTACGAGCAGTACTTC. Residues: CASSPGTPPYEQYF.

The V gene is TRBV28, the J gene TRBJ1-4, with 7 bases matching TRBD1. Germline V gene sequence: CDR1 MDHEN, CDR2 SYDVKM. CDR3 length: 15 residues. The J segment lost 3 bases and the V segment lost 7 bases, leaving 8 bases of the junction unmatched. The CDR3 here is CASTLEDRPNEKLFF. The CDR3 bases are TGTGCCAGCACTTTGGAGGACAGGCCTAATGAAAAACTGTTTTTT.

This chain joins TRBV7-9 and TRBJ2-7; 7 bases line up with TRBD2. Germline CDR1 reads SEHNR; CDR2 reads FQNEAQ (reference sequence). Germline trimming cut 4 bases from V and 1 base from J; bases unmatched to any gene: 4. This CDR3 has 14 amino acids. The CDR3 protein is CASSSTRGSYEQYF. CDR3 in DNA: TGTGCCAGCAGCTCAACGCGGGGGTCCTACGAGCAGTACTTC.

In this sample, this clone turned up once. As DNA, the CDR3 is TGCGCCAGCAGCCTAGCGGGAGGTCTCACAGATACGCAGTATTTT. Protein sequence: CASSLAGGLTDTQYF. The chain employs TRBV4-1 and TRBJ2-3; 10 bases align to TRBD2. The V gene end was trimmed by 4 bases and the J gene end by 2 bases; junction bases not matched to a gene: 3. In germline, CDR1 is MGHRA, CDR2 YSYEKL. The CDR3 covers 15 residues.

The rearrangement links TRBV19 to TRBJ2-3, with D perhaps matching TRBD2 (5 bases). This CDR3 has 16 residues. In germline, CDR1 is LNHDA, CDR2 SQIVND (reference sequence). Trimming took off 4 bases at V and 2 bases at J, with 16 bases between the two ends. The CDR3 here is CASSTLDFPSTDTQYF. The CDR3 DNA reads as TGTGCCAGTAGTACTTTGGACTTCCCCTCCACAGATACGCAGTATTTT.

V gene TRBV4-1 combines with J gene TRBJ2-7; D is unresolved. The germline V and J ends were trimmed by 0 bases and 0 bases, with 6 bases remaining between them. Germline CDR1 reads MGHRA; CDR2 reads YSYEKL. The CDR3 sequence is 14 residues long. This CDR3 reads CASSQDAGSYEQYF. CDR3 bases: TGCGCCAGCAGCCAAGATGCAGGCTCCTACGAGCAGTACTTC.

The V and J genes are TRBV7-9 and TRBJ2-1; 10 bases are shared with TRBD2. The CDR3 length is 14 residues. Trimming took 7 bases from V and 4 from J; bases not matched to a gene: 4. Germline CDR1 SEHNR, CDR2 FQNEAQ (reference sequence). CDR3 coding DNA: TGTGCCAGCACCCCAGCGGGAGGGTACAATGAGCAGTTCTTC. Amino acid sequence: CASTPAGGYNEQFF.

In DNA form, the CDR3 reads TGTGCCAGCAGTCCGGTAGCGGGAGGGCCAGGGGAGCTGTTTTTT. Its translation is CASSPVAGGPGELFF. The rearrangement joins TRBV27 to TRBJ2-2; 11 bases are a match to TRBD2. The germline CDR1 and CDR2 sequences are MNHEY and SMNVEV (reference sequence). V lost 5 bases and J lost 8; bases outside the gene matches: 7. The CDR3 runs 15 residues.

The V gene is TRBV9, the J gene TRBJ2-7; TRBD2 might be the D (5 bases). V lost 0 bases and J lost 4, with 11 bases in between. Germline-derived CDR1 and CDR2 are SGDLS and YYNGEE. The CDR3 length is 14 residues. The CDR3 is CASSVERVPYEQYF. The CDR3 coding sequence is TGTGCCAGCAGCGTAGAGAGGGTCCCGTACGAGCAGTACTTC.

This chain connects TRBV7-9 to TRBJ2-5; 7 bases agree with TRBD2. CDR1 is SEHNR and CDR2 is FQNEAQ in the germline V gene (reference sequence). Trimming took 0 bases from V and 3 from J; bases not matched to a gene: 7. The CDR3 is made up of 16 amino acids. The CDR3 region is CASSLALRESEETQYF. The CDR3, as DNA: TGTGCCAGCAGCTTAGCGTTGCGGGAGAGTGAAGAGACCCAGTACTTC.

The J gene is TRBJ2-7, the V gene TRBV29-1, with D perhaps given as TRBD1 or TRBD2 (5 bases each). This CDR3 comprises 13 residues. The germline V gene has CDR1 SQVTM and CDR2 ANQGSEA. V lost 3 bases and J 4 bases, leaving 13 bases between the germline ends. For the CDR3, the DNA is TGCAGCGTTGAGGGATTGGGGGATTACGAGCAGTACTTC. It translates to CSVEGLGDYEQYF.

J is TRBJ1-5 and V is TRBV6-4; a possible D gene is TRBD1 (5 bases). Between the trimmed V and J ends, which lost 10 bases and 2 bases, there was a span of 27 bases. Germline assignment: CDR1 MRHNA and CDR2 SNTAGT. This CDR3 has 18 residues. The CDR3 DNA sequence: TGTGCCAACATAACTATCACGGTCGGGGGTCTTGGCAATCAGCCCCAGCATTTT. Translation gives CANITITVGGLGNQPQHF.

This CDR3 is CASSPRGHNYGYTF. In DNA form, the CDR3 reads TGTGCCAGCAGTCCACGGGGGCATAACTATGGCTACACCTTC. This chain uses TRBV28 with TRBJ1-2, with a tentative D call TRBD1 (6 bases). The V and J ends lost 5 bases and 1 base respectively, with 11 bases between them. Germline loops: CDR1 MDHEN, CDR2 SYDVKM. The CDR3 loop spans 14 amino acids.

This sequence joins TRBV6-6 and TRBJ2-7; possible D gene TRBD2, 5 bases. Germline CDR1 reads MNHNY; CDR2 reads SVGAGI (reference sequence). This CDR3 contains 16 residues. Trimming shortened V by 3 bases and J by 1 base, and 16 bases separated the two germline ends. CDR3 sequence (DNA): TGTGCCAGCAGTTATATAGGGCGCGGGCCGTCCTACGAGCAGTACTTC. Translation gives CASSYIGRGPSYEQYF.

This chain connects TRBV13 to TRBJ2-2; a possible D gene is TRBD2 (6 bases). CDR3 length equals 16 residues. V was shortened by 3 bases and J by 4 bases, with 15 bases between the two germline ends. Germline CDR1 PRHDT, CDR2 FYEKMQ (reference sequence). The CDR3 sequence: CASSFESEGVTGELFF. DNA of the CDR3: TGTGCCAGCAGCTTCGAGTCGGAGGGTGTCACCGGGGAGCTGTTTTTT.

The CDR3 DNA reads as TGTGCCAGCAGCTACTACCAGGGTGCCTACGAGCAGTACTTC. It yields the protein CASSYYQGAYEQYF. The rearrangement joins TRBV7-2 to TRBJ2-7, with a weak D call TRBD1 (5 bases). In germline, CDR1 is SGHTA, CDR2 FQGNSA. This CDR3 is built from 14 residues. Trimming cost V 4 bases and J 2 bases, with 12 bases left between them. Using reference TRBV7-2 and TRBJ2-7 for the parts outside the CDR3, the full variable domain is GAGVSQSPSNKVTEKGKDVELRCDPISGHTALYWYRQSLGQGLEFLIYFQGNSAPDKSGLPSDRFSAERTGGSVSTLTIQRTQQEDSAVYLCASSYYQGAYEQYFGPGTRLTVT.

The table lists this clone with a count of one. This chain joins TRBV2 and TRBJ2-7; TRBD2 agrees at 8 bases. This CDR3 is built from 16 residues. With V trimmed by 3 bases and J by 3 bases, 10 bases remained unmatched. CDR1 SNHLY and CDR2 FYNNEI come from the germline V gene. In nucleotides, the CDR3 is TGTGCCAGCAGTGAGGTCGGACGGAGCGGGAGCTACGAGCAGTACTTC. Protein sequence: CASSEVGRSGSYEQYF.

This chain links TRBV6-5 with TRBJ1-2; 8 bases match TRBD1. This CDR3 contains 13 residues. Unmatched junction bases numbered 11, after V lost 8 bases and J lost 9 bases. Germline V lookup: CDR1 MNHEY, CDR2 SVGAGI. CDR3: CASLVGQGDRYTF. Here the CDR3 DNA reads TGTGCCAGCCTAGTAGGACAGGGAGATCGCTACACCTTC.

The V and J genes are TRBV6-5 and TRBJ2-7; 9 bases map to TRBD2. The CDR3 has 13 residues. The trim removed 10 bases at V and 3 bases at J, leaving 7 bases unmatched. Germline CDR1 is MNHEY and CDR2 is SVGAGI. The CDR3 protein is CATLAGAGYEQYF. CDR3 in DNA: TGTGCCACCTTAGCGGGAGCGGGCTACGAGCAGTACTTC.

The chain joins TRBV7-9 to TRBJ2-7, with D perhaps TRBD1 (6 bases). The germline V gene encodes CDR1 SEHNR and CDR2 FQNEAQ (reference sequence). The V gene lost 5 bases and the J gene lost 7 bases, with 21 bases spanning the gap. The CDR3 consists of 15 residues. In DNA form, the CDR3 reads TGTGCCAGCAGCCCCCGACAGGACGGTCCGCTTGAGCAGTACTTC. This codes for CASSPRQDGPLEQYF.

V and J are TRBV27 and TRBJ2-1; D uncertain. The CDR3 has 13 amino acids. Germline V CDR1 and CDR2: MNHEY, SMNVEV (reference sequence). The V end lost 0 bases, the J end lost 10 bases, and 10 bases lay between the germline ends. In nucleotides, the CDR3 is TGTGCCAGCAGTTTATCGATTGGCTCCGAGCAGTTCTTC. Its translation: CASSLSIGSEQFF.